Each of the 11 T cell receptor beta chains below was sequenced from the same sample in a study of blood T cell repertoires in COVID-19 (dated by TCRdb to about 2020). Libraries were prepared through the immunoSEQ multiplex PCR assay. As stored in TCRdb, this immuneACCESS dataset retains in-frame rearrangements with V and J assigned. A fraction of the clones does not appear; measured against another copy, unresolved V genes explain less than half of the discrepancy, and the remainder lacks a known reason. The sample table records fewer than 200,000 clones; roughly 88% of these occur just once. The ten largest account for 9.8% of the sample. Sequenced material: peripheral blood. These receptors originate from a woman older than 75 with acute or convalescent COVID-19.

This chain links TRBV19 with TRBJ1-5; D remains unclear. Per germline, CDR1 LNHDA and CDR2 SQIVND (reference sequence). V lost 3 bases to trimming and J lost 7 bases, with 16 bases between them. The CDR3 covers 15 residues. CDR3 in amino acids: CASSIAGGPLQPQHF. The CDR3 coding sequence is TGTGCCAGTAGTATTGCGGGCGGTCCCCTACAGCCCCAGCATTTT.

This rearrangement joins TRBV6-1 to TRBJ2-4; D is ambiguous. Germline V gives CDR1 MNHNS, CDR2 SASEGT. Between the trimmed V and J ends, which lost 0 bases and 4 bases, there was a span of 13 bases. The CDR3 is 16 residues long. The CDR3 DNA sequence: TGTGCCAGCAGTGAAGCGTTTTCAGGTGTTAAAAACATTCAGTACTTC. Its translation is CASSEAFSGVKNIQYF.

With regard to this clone: Other DNA variants within this sample encode the same CDR3. The rearrangement links TRBV9 to TRBJ1-4; D unclear. Germline values: CDR1 SGDLS, CDR2 YYNGEE. The CDR3 spans 14 residues. V was clipped by 2 bases and J by 3 bases, with 8 bases between them. Written as DNA, the CDR3 is TGTGCCAGCAGCGTGACCGGGGCTAATGAAAAACTGTTTTTT. This translates into CASSVTGANEKLFF.

The chain has TRBV7-3 and TRBJ1-2, with TRBD1 matching 10 bases. Trimming took 0 bases from V and 7 from J; bases not matched to a gene: 5. CDR3 length: 15 residues. Germline CDR1 reads SGHTA; CDR2 reads FQGTGA. CDR3 nucleotide sequence: TGTGCCAGCAGCTTAACGGGACAGGGGTTAGGTGGCTACACCTTC. Translation gives CASSLTGQGLGGYTF.

The V and J genes are TRBV27 and TRBJ2-1; 8 bases align to TRBD1. The CDR3 length is 15 residues. The V gene's germline CDR1 is MNHEY and CDR2 SMNVEV (reference sequence). V gave up 4 bases and J gave up 9 bases; unmatched junction bases: 11. The DNA of the CDR3 is TGTGCCAGCAGTTCTCAGGGGGCTCGGGGCGGTGAGCAGTTCTTC. This gives the protein CASSSQGARGGEQFF.

The chain joins TRBV9 to TRBJ1-3, with TRBD1 as a possible D gene (5 bases). The CDR3 contains 15 residues. Germline values: CDR1 SGDLS, CDR2 YYNGEE. V lost 2 bases and J lost 8, with 17 bases in between. The CDR3 nucleotides are TGTGCCAGCAGCGTGGCAGGGCTCCGGGGGGACACCATATATTTT. Its translation is CASSVAGLRGDTIYF.

This chain uses TRBV4-1 with TRBJ2-7; 7 positions match TRBD1. The CDR3 covers 13 residues. Germline CDR1 reads MGHRA; CDR2 reads YSYEKL. V lost 4 bases to trimming and J lost 3 bases; unmatched junction nucleotides: 3. The CDR3 is CASSRDRDYEQYF. For the CDR3, the DNA is TGCGCCAGCAGCCGGGACAGAGACTACGAGCAGTACTTC.

This sequence joins TRBV29-1 and TRBJ1-2; no clear D. From germline, CDR1 is SQVTM and CDR2 ANQGSEA. This CDR3 contains 16 residues. Trimming removed 1 base at V and 2 bases at J, with 17 bases between. As DNA, the CDR3 is TGCAGCGTTGAAGCCCCGGTGAGAGGGCCGAACTATGGCTACACCTTC. This sequence encodes CSVEAPVRGPNYGYTF.

The rearrangement uses TRBV5-6 and TRBJ2-3, with D possibly matching TRBD1 (6 bases). CDR3 length: 13 amino acids. Deletions cut 7 bases from V and 0 bases from J, with 9 bases between. Germline CDR1 SGHDT, CDR2 YYEEEE. The CDR3 DNA sequence: TGTGCCAGCCTCGGACAGAGCACAGATACGCAGTATTTT. It specifies CASLGQSTDTQYF.

This chain connects TRBV6-5 to TRBJ2-5; 7 bases align to TRBD2. This CDR3 spans 14 amino acids. CDR1 MNHEY and CDR2 SVGAGI come from the germline V gene. Unmatched junction bases numbered 5, after V lost 6 bases and J lost 1 base. The CDR3 nucleotides read TGTGCCAGCAGCCTACTAGCGAGCCAAGAGACCCAGTACTTC. This gives the protein CASSLLASQETQYF.

This rearrangement joins TRBV2 to TRBJ2-3; D might be TRBD2 (6 bases). The CDR3 is 15 amino acids. In germline, CDR1 is SNHLY, CDR2 FYNNEI. Trimming left V 9 bases short and J 0 bases short, with 16 bases between. The CDR3 is CASSGGAGSTDTQYF. The CDR3 region has the DNA TGTGCCAGTTCCGGAGGGGCGGGAAGCACAGATACGCAGTATTTT.